This passage covers 27 T cell receptor beta chains from one sample sequenced in a study of blood T cell repertoires in COVID-19. TCRdb's copy holds only in-frame clones and misses some; the assay was immunoSEQ multiplex PCR. The sample shows approximately 190,000 clones, 80% to 90% of them seen only once. The sample was peripheral blood. Source of these receptors: a man aged 30 to 39 with active or convalescent COVID-19.

The chain is built from TRBV28 and TRBJ2-1; D may be TRBD1 (5 bases). The CDR3 consists of 12 residues. Germline V CDR1 and CDR2: MDHEN, SYDVKM. V gave up 10 bases and J gave up 7 bases, with 14 bases separating them. The CDR3 protein is CATQGAVNEQFF. DNA of the CDR3: TGTGCCACCCAAGGGGCGGTTAATGAGCAGTTCTTC.

The chain employs TRBV6-2 or TRBV6-3 and TRBJ2-1; 13 bases are a match to TRBD2. Trimming took 4 bases from V and 7 from J; bases not matched to a gene: 7. CDR3 length equals 16 residues. Germline V lookup: CDR1 MNHEY, CDR2 SVGEGT. CDR3: CASSLTSGRSGNEQFF. The CDR3 nucleotides are TGTGCCAGCAGTTTGACTAGCGGGAGGTCTGGGAATGAGCAGTTCTTC.

The rearrangement links TRBV5-5 to TRBJ2-1; tentatively, D is TRBD1 (6 bases). The V gene's germline CDR1 is SGHKS and CDR2 YYEKEE (reference sequence). The V and J ends lost 0 bases and 3 bases respectively, with 10 bases between them. The length of the CDR3 is 15 residues. CDR3 coding DNA: TGTGCCAGCAGCTTGGTTTGGACAGTCTACAATGAGCAGTTCTTC. Translation gives CASSLVWTVYNEQFF.

The chain is built from TRBV2 and TRBJ2-7; a possible D gene is TRBD1 (6 bases). The V end was cut by 5 bases, the J end by 6 bases, with 11 bases between. The CDR3 is 12 amino acids. CDR1 SNHLY and CDR2 FYNNEI come from the germline V gene. DNA of the CDR3: TGTGCCAGCAGTACAGGGTTCCTCGAGCAGTACGTC. Protein sequence: CASSTGFLEQYV.

As regards this clone: This same CDR3 is encoded by further DNA sequences in the sample. This chain links TRBV5-4 with TRBJ2-2; D ambiguous. The germline CDR1 and CDR2 sequences are SGHNT and YYREEE (reference sequence). This CDR3 has 14 amino acids. V was trimmed by 2 bases and J by 1 base, leaving 6 bases between them. CDR3 sequence reads: CASSFGQNTGELFF. The CDR3 coding sequence is TGTGCCAGCAGCTTTGGGCAGAACACCGGGGAGCTGTTTTTT.

This rearrangement joins TRBV19 to TRBJ2-2, with 9 bases lining up with TRBD2. V lost 5 bases, J lost 6 bases, and 7 bases stayed unmatched. Germline V CDR1 and CDR2: LNHDA, SQIVND (reference sequence). The CDR3 has 15 amino acids. The CDR3 DNA follows: TGTGCCAGTAGTCCAGTGAGGACTAGCGCCGGGGAGCTGTTTTTT. Amino acids: CASSPVRTSAGELFF.

The chain combines TRBV29-1 with TRBJ1-2, with no clear D. Germline V lookup: CDR1 SQVTM, CDR2 ANQGSEA. With 4 bases removed from V and 0 bases from J, the gap between germline ends came to 15 bases. This CDR3 region has 15 residues. CDR3 DNA sequence: TGCAGCGTTGTAAGGTCAGACTTAACTAACTATGGCTACACCTTC. Protein sequence: CSVVRSDLTNYGYTF.

The genes are TRBV9 and TRBJ2-1, with TRBD2 identical over 9 bases. The germline CDR1 and CDR2 sequences are SGDLS and YYNGEE. This CDR3 region has 14 residues. Trimming cost V 3 bases and J 8 bases; bases outside gene matches: 6. The CDR3 DNA sequence: TGTGCCAGCAGCGAGGGGACTAGCAGAGATGAGCAGTTCTTC. Protein product: CASSEGTSRDEQFF.

The V call is TRBV14, the J call TRBJ2-2; 11 positions agree with TRBD1. This CDR3 is 20 amino acids long. Germline V gives CDR1 SGHDN, CDR2 FVKESK. J gave up 0 bases and V 1 base, and 10 bases lay outside the gene matches. CDR3 nucleotides: TGTGCCAGCAGCCAAGCGCCCGGGACAGGGGGGCGGACGAACACCGGGGAGCTGTTTTTT. It encodes CASSQAPGTGGRTNTGELFF.

In its sample, this clone was seen a few times. This chain connects TRBV6-2 or TRBV6-3 to TRBJ2-1; the match to TRBD2 covers 7 bases. This CDR3 spans 14 amino acids. The junction had 6 bases not matched to a gene; V was cut back by 6 bases and J by 4 bases. Germline loops: CDR1 MNHEY, CDR2 SVGEGT. CDR3 in DNA: TGTGCCAGCAGCCTCAGCGGGGTTTACAATGAGCAGTTCTTC. This encodes CASSLSGVYNEQFF.

This sequence joins TRBV7-9 and TRBJ2-7; 7 bases fit TRBD1. Germline CDR1 reads SEHNR; CDR2 reads FQNEAQ (reference sequence). The CDR3 length is 16 residues. V lost 5 bases to trimming and J lost 3 bases; unmatched junction nucleotides: 13. CDR3 sequence reads: CASSPPSGQSRYEQYV. Written as DNA, the CDR3 is TGTGCCAGCAGCCCGCCTTCGGGACAGAGTCGCTACGAGCAGTACGTC.

The rearrangement links TRBV6-1 to TRBJ1-4, with D tentatively TRBD1 (6 bases). Germline loops: CDR1 MNHNS, CDR2 SASEGT. The V end lost 3 bases, the J end lost 8 bases, and 19 bases lay between the germline ends. The CDR3 sequence is 16 residues long. This CDR3 reads CASSEEITGLREKLFF. CDR3 DNA: TGTGCCAGCAGTGAGGAAATCACAGGGCTGCGGGAAAAACTGTTTTTT.

The J gene is TRBJ1-1, the V gene TRBV3-1 (or the pseudogene TRBV3-2), with D tentatively TRBD1 (5 bases). V lost 0 bases to trimming and J lost 0 bases, with 11 bases between them. The CDR3 is made up of 16 amino acids. CDR1 is LGHDT and CDR2 is YNNKEL in the germline V gene (reference sequence). The CDR3 DNA is TGTGCCAGCAGCCAAGATACCGCCAGGGTGAACACTGAAGCTTTCTTT. Its protein product is CASSQDTARVNTEAFF.

This chain joins TRBV6-1 and TRBJ2-4; a possible D gene is TRBD1 (6 bases). CDR1 is MNHNS and CDR2 is SASEGT in the germline V gene. This CDR3 is 17 amino acids long. Deletions cut 4 bases from V and 3 bases from J, with 19 bases between. CDR3 DNA: TGTGCCAGCAGTGGGGGCAGGGGCCGGGTCGGCAAAAACATTCAGTACTTC. Its translation is CASSGGRGRVGKNIQYF.

V usage is TRBV10-3 and J usage is TRBJ2-7; D is perhaps TRBD1 (6 bases). Deletions cut 0 bases from V and 7 bases from J, with 13 bases between. This CDR3 comprises 14 residues. CDR1 is ENHRY, CDR2 SYGVKD, per germline. The CDR3 DNA reads TGTGCCATCAGTGAGTCTGTCGACAGGAAGGAGCAGTACTTC. The encoded protein is CAISESVDRKEQYF.

The V and J genes are TRBV11-1 and TRBJ1-4; 7 nucleotides agree with TRBD1. The CDR3 spans 16 residues. Germline CDR1 is SGHAT and CDR2 is FQDESV (reference sequence). The J segment lost 3 bases and the V segment lost 5 bases, leaving 9 bases of the junction unmatched. CDR3 sequence reads: CASSPQAGQSNEKLFF. CDR3 DNA sequence: TGTGCCAGCAGCCCCCAGGCGGGACAGTCTAATGAAAAACTGTTTTTT.

This chain joins TRBV15 and TRBJ1-1; tentative D call: TRBD1 (5 bases). Germline loops: CDR1 LNHNV, CDR2 YYDKDF (reference sequence). Deletions cut 0 bases from V and 4 bases from J, with 15 bases between. The CDR3 runs 16 residues. The CDR3 nucleotides read TGTGCCACCAGCAGAGATAAGCCAGGGTACGGCACTGAAGCTTTCTTT. Protein product: CATSRDKPGYGTEAFF.

The chain uses TRBV9 and TRBJ1-2, with 7 positions matching TRBD1. Trimming removed 3 bases from V and 0 bases from J; junction bases left unmatched: 11. The CDR3 extends over 17 amino acids. Germline V lookup: CDR1 SGDLS, CDR2 YYNGEE. Here the CDR3 DNA reads TGTGCCAGCAGCGGAGGGACAGAAGGGCGATCTAACTATGGCTACACCTTC. Its protein product is CASSGGTEGRSNYGYTF.

V is TRBV7-9 and J is TRBJ2-7; D might be TRBD1 (7 bases). V was trimmed by 5 bases and J by 3 bases, leaving 20 bases between them. Germline CDR1 is SEHNR and CDR2 is FQNEAQ (reference sequence). The CDR3 consists of 16 residues. This chain's CDR3 is CASSTTYGQEGYEQYF. As DNA, the CDR3 is TGTGCCAGCAGCACGACCTACGGACAGGAGGGCTACGAGCAGTACTTC.

This clone showed up just once. The chain joins TRBV24-1 to TRBJ2-5; 12 nucleotides align to TRBD1. With V trimmed by 4 bases and J by 7 bases, 6 bases remained unmatched. This CDR3 spans 15 amino acids. Germline CDR1 is KGHDR and CDR2 is SFDVKD. The DNA of the CDR3 is TGTGCCACCAGTGAACGGGACAGGGGGCAGGGGACCCAGTACTTC. This encodes CATSERDRGQGTQYF.

The chain couples TRBV7-6 to TRBJ1-2; D remains ambiguous. Germline CDR1 and CDR2: SGHVS and FNYEAQ. The length of the CDR3 is 16 residues. V was clipped by 2 bases and J by 2 bases, with 15 bases between them. The CDR3 DNA follows: TGTGCCAGCAGCTTAACCCCCGCCGGGGTCAACTATGGCTACACCTTC. Its protein product is CASSLTPAGVNYGYTF.

The rearrangement links TRBV6-6 to TRBJ2-1, with D perhaps TRBD2 (5 bases). Trimming stripped 7 bases from V and 8 bases from J, with 12 bases between. This CDR3 comprises 12 residues. Per germline, CDR1 MNHNY and CDR2 SVGAGI (reference sequence). The CDR3 nucleotides are TGTGCCAGCACCAGCCAGAGGGATGAGCAGTTCTTC. Amino acids: CASTSQRDEQFF.

This chain joins TRBV6-1 and TRBJ2-3; 7 bases align to TRBD1. The CDR3 runs to 16 residues. The germline V gene has CDR1 MNHNS and CDR2 SASEGT. J was trimmed by 1 base and V by 4 bases; bases with no gene match: 8. The CDR3 is CASSGTPGGGTDTQYF. Written as DNA, the CDR3 is TGTGCCAGCAGTGGGACCCCAGGGGGTGGCACAGATACGCAGTATTTT.

This rearrangement joins TRBV29-1 to TRBJ1-1, with TRBD1 matching over 9 bases. CDR3 length: 14 amino acids. V gave up 2 bases and J gave up 3 bases; unmatched junction bases: 4. CDR1 is SQVTM and CDR2 is ANQGSEA in the germline V gene. The CDR3 coding sequence is TGCAGCGTTGAACTGACAGGGGGACACACTGAAGCTTTCTTT. This translates into CSVELTGGHTEAFF.

V gene TRBV20-1 combines with J gene TRBJ2-3; 7 nucleotides line up with TRBD2. CDR3 length: 13 amino acids. V lost 3 bases, J lost 6 bases, and 6 bases stayed unmatched. Germline loops: CDR1 DFQATT, CDR2 SNEGSKA (reference sequence). CDR3 nucleotide sequence: TGCAGTGCTAGTCGGGAGGATTTGGATACGCAGTATTTT. Protein sequence: CSASREDLDTQYF.

This clone showed up just once. The genes are TRBV7-9 and TRBJ2-6, with 9 bases fitting TRBD1. V was pared by 2 bases and J by 5 bases, with 10 bases of the junction left unmatched. From germline, CDR1 is SEHNR and CDR2 FQNEAQ (reference sequence). This CDR3 spans 18 amino acids. The CDR3 loop reads CASSLWGQGAVRANVLTF. CDR3 bases: TGTGCCAGCAGCTTATGGGGACAGGGAGCGGTTAGGGCCAACGTCCTGACTTTC. The whole variable domain, filled in from reference TRBV7-9 and TRBJ2-6, reads DTGVSQNPRHKITKRGQNVTFRCDPISEHNRLYWYRQTLGQGPEFLTYFQNEAQLEKSRLLSDRFSAERPKGSFSTLEIQRTEQGDSAMYLCASSLWGQGAVRANVLTFGAGSRLTVL.

The rearrangement joins TRBV29-1 to TRBJ1-5, with D possibly matching TRBD1 (5 bases). The CDR3 length is 14 residues. Per germline, CDR1 SQVTM and CDR2 ANQGSEA. V lost 4 bases and J 0 bases, leaving 10 bases between the germline ends. CDR3 region: CSVASGYSNQPQHF. The CDR3 DNA reads as TGCAGCGTTGCGTCAGGGTATAGCAATCAGCCCCAGCATTTT.